This T cell receptor beta chain was documented in a study of T cells in narcolepsy. General study points: Same-patient CSF and blood CD4+ T cell clonotypes included HCRT-specific and TRIB2-specific autoreactive ones. Healthy controls reportedly lacked the autoreactive clonotypes serially found in patients' blood. Autoreactive clone sequences were missing from some blood memory CD4+ repertoires.

TCRdb's table, derived via immunoSEQ multiplex PCR, lists solely in-frame clones and lacks some. The table records just over 40,000 clones, approximately 88% of them present only once. CDR1 is MGHDK, CDR2 SYGVNS, per germline. This CDR3 comprises 14 residues. V lost 6 bases and J lost 6, with 18 bases in between. Of note for this clone: What it recognizes is unknown.

The genes are TRBV25-1 and TRBJ2-7; tentative D call: TRBD1 (6 bases). This TCR was recovered from a human donor with narcolepsy. Sample: CD45RA- memory CD4+ T cells from PBMCs. The DNA of the CDR3 is TGTGCCAGCAGCCCTGAGGGCAGGGGTAGCGAGCAGTACTTC. This codes for CASSPEGRGSEQYF.